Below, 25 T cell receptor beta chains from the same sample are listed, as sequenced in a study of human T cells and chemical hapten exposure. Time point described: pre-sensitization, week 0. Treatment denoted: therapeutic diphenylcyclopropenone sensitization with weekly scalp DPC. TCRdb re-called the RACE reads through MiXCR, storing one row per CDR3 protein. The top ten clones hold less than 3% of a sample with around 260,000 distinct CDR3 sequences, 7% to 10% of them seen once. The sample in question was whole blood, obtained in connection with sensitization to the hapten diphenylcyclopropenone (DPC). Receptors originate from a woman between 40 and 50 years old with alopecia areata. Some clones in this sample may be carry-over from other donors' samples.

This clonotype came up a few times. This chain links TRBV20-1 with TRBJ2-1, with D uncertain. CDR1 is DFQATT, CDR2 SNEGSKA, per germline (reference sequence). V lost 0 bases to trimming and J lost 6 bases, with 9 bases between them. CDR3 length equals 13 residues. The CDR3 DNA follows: TGCAGTGCTAGAGATCAAAATACCAATGAGCAGTTCTTC. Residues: CSARDQNTNEQFF.

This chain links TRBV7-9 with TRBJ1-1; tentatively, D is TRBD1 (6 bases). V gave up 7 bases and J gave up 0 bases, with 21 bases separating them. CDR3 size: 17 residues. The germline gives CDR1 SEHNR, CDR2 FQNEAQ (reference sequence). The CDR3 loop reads CASTLSGGGPMNTEAFF. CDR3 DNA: TGTGCCAGCACCCTTTCCGGGGGCGGCCCAATGAACACTGAAGCTTTCTTT.

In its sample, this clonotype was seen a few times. The CDR3 is CSARGLAGYTDTQYF. Written as DNA, the CDR3 is TGCAGTGCTAGAGGATTAGCGGGATACACAGATACGCAGTATTTT. The rearrangement joins TRBV20-1 to TRBJ2-3; the match to TRBD2 covers 8 bases. Per the germline V gene, CDR1 is DFQATT and CDR2 is SNEGSKA (reference sequence). The CDR3 length is 15 residues. Unmatched junction bases numbered 5, after V lost 1 base and J lost 2 bases.

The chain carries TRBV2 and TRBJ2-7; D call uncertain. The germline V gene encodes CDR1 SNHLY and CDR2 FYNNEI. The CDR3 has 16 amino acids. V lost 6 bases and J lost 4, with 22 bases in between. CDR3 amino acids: CASRSTDGLVRYEQYF. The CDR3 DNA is TGTGCCAGCAGGAGTACAGACGGCCTTGTCCGATACGAGCAGTACTTC.

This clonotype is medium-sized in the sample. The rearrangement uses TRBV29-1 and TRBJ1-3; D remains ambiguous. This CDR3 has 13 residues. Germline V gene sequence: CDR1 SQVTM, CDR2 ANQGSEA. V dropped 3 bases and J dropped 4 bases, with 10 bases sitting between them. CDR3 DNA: TGCAGCGTTGACCCGGGGTCCGGAAACACCATATATTTT. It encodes CSVDPGSGNTIYF.

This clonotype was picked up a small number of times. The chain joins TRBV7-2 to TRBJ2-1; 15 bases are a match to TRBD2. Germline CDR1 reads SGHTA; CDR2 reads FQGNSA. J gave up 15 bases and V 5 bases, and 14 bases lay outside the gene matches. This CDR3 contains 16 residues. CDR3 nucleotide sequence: TGTGCCAGCAGCACGACTAGGACTAGCGGGAGGGAGTTGCGGTTCTTC. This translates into CASSTTRTSGRELRFF.

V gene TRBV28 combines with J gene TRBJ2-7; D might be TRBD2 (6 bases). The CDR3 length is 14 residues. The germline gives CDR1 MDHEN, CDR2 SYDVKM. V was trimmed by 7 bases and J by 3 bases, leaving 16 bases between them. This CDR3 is CASKRPVSGYEQYF. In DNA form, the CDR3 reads TGTGCCAGCAAGCGGCCCGTTAGCGGCTACGAGCAGTACTTC.

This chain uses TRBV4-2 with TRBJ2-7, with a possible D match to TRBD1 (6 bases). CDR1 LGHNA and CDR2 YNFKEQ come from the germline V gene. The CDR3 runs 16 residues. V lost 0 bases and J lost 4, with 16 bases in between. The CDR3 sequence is CASSQDTTGPRYEQYF. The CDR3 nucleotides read TGTGCCAGCAGCCAAGACACGACAGGACCTCGGTACGAGCAGTACTTC.

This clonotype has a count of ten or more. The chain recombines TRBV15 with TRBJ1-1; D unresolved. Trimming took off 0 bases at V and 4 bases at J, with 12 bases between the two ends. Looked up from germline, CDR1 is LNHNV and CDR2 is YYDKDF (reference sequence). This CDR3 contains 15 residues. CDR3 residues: CATSRDTGRSTEAFF. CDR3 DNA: TGTGCCACCAGCAGAGATACCGGGAGGTCCACTGAAGCTTTCTTT. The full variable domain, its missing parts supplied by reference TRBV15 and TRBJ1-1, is DAMVIQNPRYQVTQFGKPVTLSCSQTLNHNVMYWYQQKSSQAPKLLFHYYDKDFNNEADTPDNFQSRRPNTSFCFLDIRSPGLGDTAMYLCATSRDTGRSTEAFFGQGTRLTVV.

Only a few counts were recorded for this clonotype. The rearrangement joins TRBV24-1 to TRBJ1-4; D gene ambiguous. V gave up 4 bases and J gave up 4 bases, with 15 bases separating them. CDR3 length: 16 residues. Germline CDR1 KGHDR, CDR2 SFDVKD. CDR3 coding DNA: TGTGCCACCAGTGACCCCCGAACCGGCCATAATGAAAAACTGTTTTTT. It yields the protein CATSDPRTGHNEKLFF.

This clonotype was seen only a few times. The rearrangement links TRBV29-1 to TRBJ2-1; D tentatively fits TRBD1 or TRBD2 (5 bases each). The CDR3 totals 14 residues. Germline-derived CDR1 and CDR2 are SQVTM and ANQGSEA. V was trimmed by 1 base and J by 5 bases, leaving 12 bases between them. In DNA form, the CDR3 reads TGCAGCGTTGAAGCGGGACCGCGAAACAATGAGCAGTTCTTC. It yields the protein CSVEAGPRNNEQFF.

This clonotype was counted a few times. CDR3 nucleotides: TGTGCCAGCAGTGAATACGGACAGGGGGCGTACAATGAGCAGTTCTTC. The encoded protein is CASSEYGQGAYNEQFF. The V and J genes are TRBV25-1 and TRBJ2-1, with 11 bases aligning to TRBD1. V trimming: 0 bases; J trimming: 4 bases; junction bases outside the gene matches: 2. The CDR3 is 16 residues long. CDR1 is MGHDK, CDR2 SYGVNS, per germline.

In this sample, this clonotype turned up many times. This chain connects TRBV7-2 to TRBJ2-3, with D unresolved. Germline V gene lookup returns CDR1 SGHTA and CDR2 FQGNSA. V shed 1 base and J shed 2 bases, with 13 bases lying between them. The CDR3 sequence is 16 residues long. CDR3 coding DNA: TGTGCCAGCAGCTTAGTGTGGTTAACATTCACAGATACGCAGTATTTT. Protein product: CASSLVWLTFTDTQYF.

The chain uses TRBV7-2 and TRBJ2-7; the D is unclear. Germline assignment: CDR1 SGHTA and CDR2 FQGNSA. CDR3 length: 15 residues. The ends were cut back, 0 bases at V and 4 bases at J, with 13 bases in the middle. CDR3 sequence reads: CASSLAASQHYEQYF. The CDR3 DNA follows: TGTGCCAGCAGCTTAGCAGCGAGCCAGCATTACGAGCAGTACTTC.

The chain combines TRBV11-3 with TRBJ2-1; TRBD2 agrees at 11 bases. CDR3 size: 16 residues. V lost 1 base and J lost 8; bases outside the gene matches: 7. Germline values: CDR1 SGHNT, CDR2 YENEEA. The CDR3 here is CASSLGVAGGRDEQFF. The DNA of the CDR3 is TGTGCCAGCAGCTTAGGCGTAGCGGGAGGGAGGGATGAGCAGTTCTTC.

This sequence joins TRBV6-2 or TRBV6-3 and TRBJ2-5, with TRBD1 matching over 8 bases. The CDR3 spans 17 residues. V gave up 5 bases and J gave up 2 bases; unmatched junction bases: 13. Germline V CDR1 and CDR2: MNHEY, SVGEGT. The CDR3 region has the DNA TGTGCCAGCAGTGCCACCCCGGGACAGGAAAATCAAGAGACCCAGTACTTC. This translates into CASSATPGQENQETQYF.

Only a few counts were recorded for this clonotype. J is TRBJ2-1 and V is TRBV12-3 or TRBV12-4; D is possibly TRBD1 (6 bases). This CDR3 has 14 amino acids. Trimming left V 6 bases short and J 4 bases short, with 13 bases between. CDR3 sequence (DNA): TGTGCCAGCAGGGACAGACAGGTTTACAATGAGCAGTTCTTC. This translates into CASRDRQVYNEQFF.

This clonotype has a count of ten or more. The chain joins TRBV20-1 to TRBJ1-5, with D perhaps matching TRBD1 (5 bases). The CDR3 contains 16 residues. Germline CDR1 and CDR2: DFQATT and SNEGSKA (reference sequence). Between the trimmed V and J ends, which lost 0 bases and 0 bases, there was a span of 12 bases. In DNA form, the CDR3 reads TGCAGTGCTAGAGATTTAGTGGGGACTAGCAATCAGCCCCAGCATTTT. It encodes CSARDLVGTSNQPQHF.

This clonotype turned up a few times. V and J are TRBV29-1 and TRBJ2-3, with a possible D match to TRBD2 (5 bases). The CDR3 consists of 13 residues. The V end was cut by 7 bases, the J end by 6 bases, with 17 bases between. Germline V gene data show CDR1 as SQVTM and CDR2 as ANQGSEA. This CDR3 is CSAETSGPDTQYF. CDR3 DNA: TGCAGCGCTGAGACAAGCGGACCCGATACGCAGTATTTT.

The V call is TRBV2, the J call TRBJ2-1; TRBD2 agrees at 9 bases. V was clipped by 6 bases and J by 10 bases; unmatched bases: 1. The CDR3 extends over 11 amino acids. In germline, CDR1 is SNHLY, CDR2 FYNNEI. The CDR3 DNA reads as TGTGCCAGCAGCCTAGCGGGAGAGCAGTTCTTC. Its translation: CASSLAGEQFF.

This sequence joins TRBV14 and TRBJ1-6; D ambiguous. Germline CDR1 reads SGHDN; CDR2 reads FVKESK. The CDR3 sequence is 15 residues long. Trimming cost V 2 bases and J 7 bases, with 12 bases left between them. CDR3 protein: CASSQLTANNSPLHF. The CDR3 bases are TGTGCCAGCAGCCAATTGACGGCAAACAATTCACCCCTCCACTTT.

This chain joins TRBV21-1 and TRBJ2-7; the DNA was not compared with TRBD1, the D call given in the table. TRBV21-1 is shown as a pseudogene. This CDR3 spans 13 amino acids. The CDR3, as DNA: TGTGCCAGCAGCCCCCGGGGGGGCGACGAGCAGTACTTC. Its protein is CASSPRGGDEQYF.

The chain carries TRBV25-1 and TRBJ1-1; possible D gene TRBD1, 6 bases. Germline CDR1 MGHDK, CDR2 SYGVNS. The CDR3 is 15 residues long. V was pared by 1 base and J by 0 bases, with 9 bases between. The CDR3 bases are TGTGCCAGCAGTGAATCATCAGGGGTGAACACTGAAGCTTTCTTT. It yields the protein CASSESSGVNTEAFF. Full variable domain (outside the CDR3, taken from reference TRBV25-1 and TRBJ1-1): EADIYQTPRYLVIGTGKKITLECSQTMGHDKMYWYQQDPGMELHLIHYSYGVNSTEKGDLSSESTVSRIRTEHFPLTLESARPSHTSQYLCASSESSGVNTEAFFGQGTRLTVV.

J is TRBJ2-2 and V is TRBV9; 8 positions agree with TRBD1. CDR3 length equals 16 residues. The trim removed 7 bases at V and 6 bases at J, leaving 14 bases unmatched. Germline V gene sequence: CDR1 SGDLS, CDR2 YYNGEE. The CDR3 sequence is CASEPPAGQGAGELFF. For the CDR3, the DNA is TGTGCCAGCGAACCCCCGGCCGGACAGGGTGCCGGGGAGCTGTTTTTT.

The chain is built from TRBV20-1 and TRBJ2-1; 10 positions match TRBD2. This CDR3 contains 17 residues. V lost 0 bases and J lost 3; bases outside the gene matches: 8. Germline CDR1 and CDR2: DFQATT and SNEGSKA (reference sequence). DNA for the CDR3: TGCAGTGCTAGAGAATTGGCTAGCGGGAGTTTCTACAATGAGCAGTTCTTC. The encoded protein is CSARELASGSFYNEQFF.